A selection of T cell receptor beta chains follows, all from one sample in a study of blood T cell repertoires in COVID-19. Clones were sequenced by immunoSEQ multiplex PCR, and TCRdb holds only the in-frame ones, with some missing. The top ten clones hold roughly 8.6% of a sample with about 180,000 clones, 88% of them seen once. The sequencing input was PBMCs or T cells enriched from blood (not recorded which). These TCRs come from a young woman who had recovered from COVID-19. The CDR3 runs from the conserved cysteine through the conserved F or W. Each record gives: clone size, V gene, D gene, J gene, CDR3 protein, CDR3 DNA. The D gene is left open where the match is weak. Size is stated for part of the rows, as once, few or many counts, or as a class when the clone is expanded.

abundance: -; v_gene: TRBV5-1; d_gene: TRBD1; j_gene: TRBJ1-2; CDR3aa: CASSLGGQANYGYTF; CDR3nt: TGCGCCAGCAGCTTGGGGGGACAGGCGAACTATGGCTACACCTTC
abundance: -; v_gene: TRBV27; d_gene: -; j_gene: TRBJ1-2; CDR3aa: CASSPLRGGGGPSSNYGYTF; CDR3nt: TGTGCCAGCAGCCCCTTACGTGGCGGCGGAGGGCCTTCATCTAACTATGGCTACACCTTC
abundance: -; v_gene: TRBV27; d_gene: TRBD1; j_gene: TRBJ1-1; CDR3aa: CASSWSQDRVAEAFF; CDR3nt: TGTGCCAGCAGTTGGAGTCAGGACAGGGTCGCTGAAGCTTTCTTT
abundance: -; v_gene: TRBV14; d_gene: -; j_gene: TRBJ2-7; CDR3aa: CASSLLPVSSYEQYF; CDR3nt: TGTGCCAGCAGCTTACTCCCTGTGAGCTCCTACGAGCAGTACTTC
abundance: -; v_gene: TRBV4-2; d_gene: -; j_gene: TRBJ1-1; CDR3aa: CASSQEQPIYTEAFF; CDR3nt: TGTGCCAGCAGCCAAGAACAGCCGATTTACACTGAAGCTTTCTTT
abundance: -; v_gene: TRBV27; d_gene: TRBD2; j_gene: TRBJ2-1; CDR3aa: CASGGGNSGLYNEQFF; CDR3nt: TGTGCCAGCGGCGGGGGGAATAGTGGGCTATACAATGAGCAGTTCTTC
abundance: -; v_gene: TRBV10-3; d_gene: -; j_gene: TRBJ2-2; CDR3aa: CASLAGTNTGELFF; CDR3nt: TGTGCCAGCCTGGCCGGGACAAACACCGGGGAGCTGTTTTTT
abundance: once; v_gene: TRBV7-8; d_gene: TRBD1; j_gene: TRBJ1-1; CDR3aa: CASSLPWVDRLNTEAFF; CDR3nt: TGTGCCAGCAGCTTACCCTGGGTGGACAGGTTGAACACTGAAGCTTTCTTT
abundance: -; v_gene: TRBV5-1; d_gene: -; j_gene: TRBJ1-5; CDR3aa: CASSLSGKYNQPQHF; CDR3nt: TGCGCCAGCAGCTTGTCGGGGAAATACAATCAGCCCCAGCATTTT
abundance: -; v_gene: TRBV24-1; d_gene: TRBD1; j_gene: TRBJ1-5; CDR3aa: CATSEGQGANQPQHF; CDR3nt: TGTGCCACCAGTGAGGGCCAGGGGGCTAACCAGCCCCAGCATTTT
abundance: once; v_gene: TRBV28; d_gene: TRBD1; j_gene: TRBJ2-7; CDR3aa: CASSLDRTYEQYF; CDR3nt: TGTGCCAGCAGTTTGGACAGGACCTACGAGCAGTACTTC
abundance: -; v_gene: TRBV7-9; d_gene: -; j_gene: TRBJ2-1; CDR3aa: CASSLVGRGTYNEQFF; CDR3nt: TGTGCCAGCAGCTTAGTCGGGCGGGGCACTTACAATGAGCAGTTCTTC
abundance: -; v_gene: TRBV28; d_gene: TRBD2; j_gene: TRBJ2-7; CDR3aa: CASSGRTSGYPYEQYF; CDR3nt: TGTGCCAGCAGTGGAAGGACTAGCGGGTACCCCTACGAGCAGTACTTC
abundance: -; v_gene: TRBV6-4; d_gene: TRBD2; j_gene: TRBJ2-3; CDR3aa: CASSERGSSDTQYF; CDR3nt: TGTGCCAGCAGTGAGCGGGGGTCATCAGATACGCAGTATTTT
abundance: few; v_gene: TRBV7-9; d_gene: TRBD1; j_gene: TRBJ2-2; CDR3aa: CASSPRTGGRGELFF; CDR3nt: TGTGCCAGCAGCCCCCGGACAGGGGGGAGAGGGGAGCTGTTTTTT
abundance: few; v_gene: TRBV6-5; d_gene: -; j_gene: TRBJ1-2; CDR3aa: CASSVTVANYGYTF; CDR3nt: TGTGCCAGCTCAGTTACAGTGGCTAACTATGGCTACACCTTC
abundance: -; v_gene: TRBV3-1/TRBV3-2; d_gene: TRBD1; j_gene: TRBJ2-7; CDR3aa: CASSPGQGVYEQYF; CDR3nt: TGTGCCAGCAGCCCGGGACAGGGGGTCTACGAGCAGTACTTC
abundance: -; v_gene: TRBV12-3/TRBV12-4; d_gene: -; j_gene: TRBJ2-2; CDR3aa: CATRPAGELFF; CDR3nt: TGTGCCACCCGCCCGGCCGGGGAGCTGTTTTTT